The 27 T cell receptor beta chains presented below share a single source sample, sequenced in a study of blood T cell repertoires in COVID-19. Using immunoSEQ multiplex PCR, the repertoire was profiled, and TCRdb retains in-frame clones only, with some absent. The sample contains about 50,000 clones, 86% of which appear only once. Material: peripheral blood. These receptors were taken from a human donor in a cohort sampled during active COVID-19.

This chain joins TRBV2 and TRBJ1-4; 10 bases align to TRBD1. Germline V gene lookup returns CDR1 SNHLY and CDR2 FYNNEI. CDR3 length: 15 amino acids. Losses at the gene ends were 3 bases for V and 5 bases for J; bases not matched to a gene: 3. In DNA, the CDR3 is TGTGCCAGCAGTGACCCGGGACAGGGGAATGAAAAACTGTTTTTT. Its protein product is CASSDPGQGNEKLFF. Drawing the rest from reference TRBV2 and TRBJ1-4, the complete variable domain is EPEVTQTPSHQVTQMGQEVILRCVPISNHLYFYWYRQILGQKVEFLVSFYNNEISEKSEIFDDQFSVERPDGSNFTLKIRSTKLEDSAMYFCASSDPGQGNEKLFFGSGTQLSVL.

V gene TRBV25-1 combines with J gene TRBJ2-1; no clear D gene. The length of the CDR3 is 12 residues. V lost 4 bases and J 4 bases, leaving 5 bases between the germline ends. Germline V gene lookup returns CDR1 MGHDK and CDR2 SYGVNS. The CDR3 is CASSGQYNEQFF. Written as DNA, the CDR3 is TGTGCCAGCAGTGGTCAGTACAATGAGCAGTTCTTC.

The CDR3 protein is CASSQDLYSPLHF. The CDR3 DNA reads TGCGCCAGCAGCCAAGATCTGTATTCACCCCTCCACTTT. The chain combines TRBV4-3 with TRBJ1-6; D is ambiguous. V lost 0 bases and J 8 bases, leaving 5 bases between the germline ends. The germline V gene encodes CDR1 LGHNA and CDR2 YSLEER. The CDR3 extends over 13 amino acids.

The chain uses TRBV19 and TRBJ2-1; 10 positions match TRBD2. CDR3 length equals 16 residues. The V segment lost 5 bases and the J segment 6 bases; nucleotides outside the gene matches: 10. The germline V gene encodes CDR1 LNHDA and CDR2 SQIVND (reference sequence). The CDR3 DNA is TGTGCCAGTAGTCTCAGAGGAGCGGGAGGGTTCAATGAGCAGTTCTTC. Its translation: CASSLRGAGGFNEQFF.

The chain links TRBV2 to TRBJ1-1, with a possible D match to TRBD1 (6 bases). Between the trimmed V and J ends, which lost 5 bases and 4 bases, there was a span of 14 bases. Germline-derived CDR1 and CDR2 are SNHLY and FYNNEI. This CDR3 spans 14 amino acids. CDR3 bases: TGTGCCAGCAGTCCTTGGGGGCAGGGCACTGAAGCTTTCTTT. It translates to CASSPWGQGTEAFF.

This chain links TRBV7-2 with TRBJ2-5, with no clear D. The CDR3 contains 14 residues. V was pared by 5 bases and J by 0 bases, with 10 bases between. Germline CDR1 and CDR2: SGHTA and FQGNSA. The CDR3 coding sequence is TGTGCCAGCAGCGGGCAGCTGTACCAAGAGACCCAGTACTTC. It specifies CASSGQLYQETQYF.

This chain uses TRBV7-3 with TRBJ2-2, with D maybe TRBD2 (5 bases). This CDR3 has 13 residues. Germline assignment: CDR1 SGHTA and CDR2 FQGTGA. V was clipped by 3 bases and J by 5 bases, with 7 bases between them. For the CDR3, the DNA is TGTGCCAGCAGCTTTTGGAGGACCGGGGAGCTGTTTTTT. Amino acids: CASSFWRTGELFF.

The chain recombines TRBV3-1 (or the pseudogene TRBV3-2) with TRBJ2-1; 8 positions match TRBD2. V was pared by 4 bases and J by 9 bases, with 11 bases of the junction left unmatched. In germline, CDR1 is LGHDT, CDR2 YNNKEL (reference sequence). CDR3 length: 15 amino acids. The CDR3 loop is CASSPTSGFGSEQFF. The CDR3 nucleotides are TGTGCCAGCAGCCCAACTAGCGGTTTTGGTAGTGAGCAGTTCTTC.

The chain links TRBV24-1 to TRBJ2-1; tentatively, D is TRBD2 (6 bases). Trimming took 2 bases from V and 3 from J, leaving 13 bases between them. Germline CDR1 reads KGHDR; CDR2 reads SFDVKD. The CDR3 runs to 16 residues. CDR3 DNA sequence: TGTGCCACCAGTGATTCGAACGGGGGTCACTACAATGAGCAGTTCTTC. As protein: CATSDSNGGHYNEQFF.

The chain carries TRBV10-3 and TRBJ2-1; possible D gene TRBD2, 6 bases. CDR1 ENHRY and CDR2 SYGVKD come from the germline V gene. Trimming cost V 0 bases and J 1 base, with 7 bases left between them. The CDR3 is made up of 15 amino acids. CDR3 DNA: TGTGCCATCAGTGAGTCGACTAGTTCCTACAATGAGCAGTTCTTC. Translated: CAISESTSSYNEQFF.

In this sample, this clone turned up a few times. This chain links TRBV18 with TRBJ2-5; D is unresolved. The CDR3 runs 11 residues. Germline values: CDR1 KGHSH, CDR2 LQKENI. The germline V and J ends were trimmed by 3 bases and 5 bases, with 4 bases remaining between them. DNA for the CDR3: TGTGCCAGCTCACCTGGCGAGACCCAGTACTTC. It codes for CASSPGETQYF.

The CDR3 DNA follows: TGTGCCAGCAGTCAGGGGGGTAGCACAGATACGCAGTATTTT. Amino acids: CASSQGGSTDTQYF. V is TRBV5-5 and J is TRBJ2-3; D possibly corresponds to TRBD1 (7 bases). In germline, CDR1 is SGHKS, CDR2 YYEKEE (reference sequence). Trimming took 5 bases from V and 0 from J, leaving 10 bases between them. The CDR3 contains 14 residues.

This clone was picked up a small number of times. This chain joins TRBV4-1 and TRBJ1-1; TRBD1 agrees at 7 bases. The V gene end was trimmed by 0 bases and the J gene end by 3 bases; junction bases not matched to a gene: 10. This CDR3 contains 17 residues. The germline V gene has CDR1 MGHRA and CDR2 YSYEKL. For the CDR3, the DNA is TGCGCCAGCAGCCAAGAGGTGGTCGGCAGGGGGTACACTGAAGCTTTCTTT. Translated: CASSQEVVGRGYTEAFF.

The gene calls are TRBV11-3 and TRBJ2-3, with D unresolved. CDR1 and CDR2 from the germline V gene are SGHNT and YENEEA. Trimming left V 1 base short and J 2 bases short, with 4 bases between. CDR3 size: 13 residues. The CDR3 coding sequence is TGTGCCAGCAGCTTAGGGCTCACAGATACGCAGTATTTT. Amino acid sequence: CASSLGLTDTQYF.

CDR3 region: CASSSQVLSRGNSPLHF. The DNA for the CDR3 is TGTGCCAGCAGCTCCCAAGTTCTCTCCAGGGGTAATTCACCCCTCCACTTT. The rearrangement joins TRBV7-9 to TRBJ1-6; possible D gene TRBD1, 6 bases. The CDR3 is 17 residues long. The germline V and J ends were trimmed by 4 bases and 6 bases, with 19 bases remaining between them. Germline V gene lookup returns CDR1 SEHNR and CDR2 FQNEAQ (reference sequence).

This clone was picked up one time. The chain carries TRBV2 and TRBJ2-3; TRBD2 matches 10 bases. With 2 bases clipped from V and 6 bases from J, the junction kept 8 bases outside the gene matches. Germline CDR1 is SNHLY and CDR2 is FYNNEI. The CDR3 is made up of 16 amino acids. The CDR3 loop is CASSEWLAGDGDTQYF. DNA of the CDR3: TGTGCCAGCAGTGAATGGCTAGCGGGAGATGGGGATACGCAGTATTTT.

In its sample, this clone was seen once. V and J are TRBV7-2 and TRBJ2-2, with 12 bases identical to TRBD2. V was clipped by 7 bases and J by 7 bases; unmatched bases: 4. The CDR3 runs to 14 residues. CDR1 is SGHTA and CDR2 is FQGNSA in the germline V gene. CDR3 region: CASTTSGGYGELFF. CDR3 DNA sequence: TGTGCCAGCACAACTAGCGGGGGGTACGGGGAGCTGTTTTTT.

The DNA of the CDR3 is TGTGCCAGCAGCGGGGGACTAGCGGGGTTGTACGAGCAGTACTTC. This translates into CASSGGLAGLYEQYF. This sequence joins TRBV11-2 and TRBJ2-7, with 13 positions matching TRBD2. The CDR3 is made up of 15 amino acids. CDR1 and CDR2 (germline): SGHAT, FQNNGV. V lost 5 bases, J lost 4 bases, and 5 bases stayed unmatched.

The genes are TRBV7-6 and TRBJ1-2; tentative D call: TRBD1 (5 bases). In germline, CDR1 is SGHVS, CDR2 FNYEAQ. Trimming cost V 4 bases and J 7 bases, with 25 bases left between them. The CDR3 is made up of 17 amino acids. Here the CDR3 reads CASSSNPTWSGALGYTF. DNA for the CDR3: TGTGCCAGCAGCTCAAATCCGACGTGGAGCGGGGCGCTTGGCTACACCTTC.

This chain uses TRBV11-2 with TRBJ2-3, with 10 bases lining up with TRBD1. Germline CDR1 reads SGHAT; CDR2 reads FQNNGV. Trimming at V came to 5 bases and at J to 3 bases, leaving 8 bases not matched to a gene. The CDR3 totals 16 residues. The CDR3 DNA reads as TGTGCCAGCAGCCACCTGGGGACAGGGGTTACAGATACGCAGTATTTT. Its translation: CASSHLGTGVTDTQYF.

The sample holds a few counts of this clone. The rearrangement links TRBV4-1 to TRBJ2-1; D gene uncertain. Germline CDR1 is MGHRA and CDR2 is YSYEKL. The germline V and J ends were trimmed by 1 base and 8 bases, with 15 bases remaining between them. The CDR3 totals 15 residues. As DNA, the CDR3 is TGCGCCAGCAGCCAAGGAGGAGTTAGCCGCGATGAGCAGTTCTTC. This gives the protein CASSQGGVSRDEQFF.

This clone was observed once. V and J are TRBV11-2 and TRBJ2-2; TRBD2 matches 7 bases. With 5 bases clipped from V and 4 bases from J, the junction kept 10 bases outside the gene matches. This CDR3 contains 16 residues. Germline V gene sequence: CDR1 SGHAT, CDR2 FQNNGV. The CDR3 sequence: CASSLTGDYRTGELFF. DNA for the CDR3: TGTGCCAGCAGCCTAACCGGGGACTACCGCACCGGGGAGCTGTTTTTT.

The gene calls are TRBV19 and TRBJ2-3, with D possibly TRBD1 on 7 matching bases. Germline loops: CDR1 LNHDA, CDR2 SQIVND (reference sequence). This CDR3 has 16 residues. V was trimmed by 6 bases and J by 1 base, leaving 17 bases between them. CDR3 in amino acids: CASSPQGGRGTDTQYF. The DNA of the CDR3 is TGTGCCAGTAGCCCCCAGGGGGGCAGGGGCACAGATACGCAGTATTTT. The full variable domain, with the rest looked up from reference TRBV19 and TRBJ2-3, is DGGITQSPKYLFRKEGQNVTLSCEQNLNHDAMYWYRQDPGQGLRLIYYSQIVNDFQKGDIAEGYSVSREKKESFPLTVTSAQKNPTAFYLCASSPQGGRGTDTQYFGPGTRLTVL.

The chain carries TRBV4-3 and TRBJ2-5; the match to TRBD2 covers 13 bases. The V and J ends lost 4 bases and 5 bases, in that order; junction bases with no gene match: 10. Germline CDR1 reads LGHNA; CDR2 reads YSLEER. The CDR3 is 17 residues long. The CDR3 DNA reads as TGCGCCAGCAGCCCCCAAGCGACTAGCGGGGGGTCGGAGACCCAGTACTTC. Its protein is CASSPQATSGGSETQYF.

The J gene is TRBJ1-1, the V gene TRBV27, with a possible D match to TRBD1 (6 bases). CDR1 is MNHEY and CDR2 is SMNVEV in the germline V gene (reference sequence). Trimming left V 5 bases short and J 1 base short, with 11 bases between. CDR3 length: 14 amino acids. The CDR3 region has the DNA TGTGCCAGCAGTCCAGGGGCATGGAACACTGAAGCTTTCTTT. As protein: CASSPGAWNTEAFF.

The chain joins TRBV19 to TRBJ1-5, with 9 bases fitting TRBD1. Germline trimming cut 7 bases from V and 0 bases from J; bases unmatched to any gene: 10. CDR3 length: 17 residues. Germline loops: CDR1 LNHDA, CDR2 SQIVND (reference sequence). The CDR3 is CASNQDRGVGSNQPQHF. Here the CDR3 DNA reads TGTGCCAGTAATCAAGACAGGGGGGTCGGTAGCAATCAGCCCCAGCATTTT.

The V call is TRBV10-3, the J call TRBJ1-5; TRBD1 agrees at 10 bases. This CDR3 has 14 residues. Trimming cost V 6 bases and J 7 bases; bases outside gene matches: 6. CDR1 and CDR2 from the germline V gene are ENHRY and SYGVKD. The CDR3 nucleotides are TGTGCCATCAGCCCCGGGACAGGGGTCCAGCCCCAGCATTTT. Translating it yields CAISPGTGVQPQHF.